This is a list of T cell receptor beta chains from one sample in a study of shared clonotypes between healthy human individuals. TCRdb's copy holds only in-frame clones and misses some; the assay was immunoSEQ multiplex PCR. The data show more than 2,000,000 clones, over 90% seen once. The sequenced sample was naive CD4+ T cells from PBMCs. Every receptor here comes from a young man in good health. Some clones in this sample may be carry-over from other donors' samples. Both conserved end residues are part of each CDR3. Each record gives: clone size, D gene, V gene, J gene, CDR3 length, CDR3 DNA, CDR3 protein. A D gene is named only where the DNA matches it firmly. Some rows mark clone size as missing; the rest say once, few, many or name a class of expanded clone.

NA	NA	TRBV7-3	TRBJ1-1	13	TGTGCCAGCAGCCCAGTGCTGAACACTGAAGCTTTCTTT	CASSPVLNTEAFF
NA	TRBD2	TRBV5-8	TRBJ2-3	16	TGTGCCAGCAGCCCGCAGACTAGCGGGAGAAGTGACGCGCAGTATTTT	CASSPQTSGRSDAQYF
few	NA	TRBV5-1	TRBJ1-2	15	TGCGCCAGCAGCTTGGGAGGCTCACAGAACTATGGCTACACCTTC	CASSLGGSQNYGYTF
NA	NA	TRBV5-1	TRBJ2-7	14	TGCGCCAGCAGCTTGGCGAGAACAGCCTACGAGCAGTACTTC	CASSLARTAYEQYF
NA	TRBD1	TRBV19	TRBJ2-3	15	TGTGCCAGTAGTGAAAGGGGGCAGGTTCGAGATACGCAGTATTTT	CASSERGQVRDTQYF
once	NA	TRBV7-9	TRBJ2-7	14	TGTGCCAGCAGCTTGGGCTACATCTCCTACGAGCAGTACTTC	CASSLGYISYEQYF
NA	NA	TRBV25-1	TRBJ1-3	14	TGTGCCAGCAGTGAATCTGGCTCTGGAAACACCATATATTTT	CASSESGSGNTIYF
NA	TRBD1	TRBV19	TRBJ1-5	16	TGTGCCAGTAGTTCCGGTGACAGGGGCTATGGGGGGCCCCAGCATTTT	CASSSGDRGYGGPQHF
NA	TRBD2	TRBV28	TRBJ2-1	14	TGTGCCAGCAGTTTTTCTAGCGGGGGTGATGAGCAGTTCTTC	CASSFSSGGDEQFF
NA	NA	TRBV2	TRBJ1-3	16	TGTGCCAGCAGCACCGAGGGATCGATCTCTGGAAACACCATATATTTT	CASSTEGSISGNTIYF
NA	NA	TRBV2	TRBJ2-1	15	TGTGCCACCCGGCGCAGGCGGACAGAGCAGAATGAGCAGTTCTTC	CATRRRRTEQNEQFF
NA	NA	TRBV9	TRBJ2-2	15	TGTGCCAGCAGCGAGGGCCCTTGGCGGACCGGGGAGCTGTTTTTT	CASSEGPWRTGELFF
NA	NA	TRBV27	TRBJ2-6	16	TGTGCCAGCAGTTCCCCCGCGAGGGCCGGGGCCAACGTCCTGACTTTC	CASSSPARAGANVLTF
NA	NA	TRBV9	TRBJ2-2	13	TGTGCCAGCAGCGTCAGCGCGACCGGGGAGCTGTTTTTT	CASSVSATGELFF
NA	NA	TRBV5-1	TRBJ1-5	15	TGCGCCAGCAGCTTACAGGGTGGGAGCAATCAGCCCCAGCATTTT	CASSLQGGSNQPQHF
NA	NA	TRBV19	TRBJ1-2	16	TGTGCCAGTAGGTTGTGGGGCGATAATTCTAACTATGGCTACACCTTC	CASRLWGDNSNYGYTF
NA	NA	TRBV6-6	TRBJ1-5	14	TGTGCCAGCAGTTACTCGGAGAGAAATCAGCCCCAGCATTTT	CASSYSERNQPQHF
NA	NA	TRBV28	TRBJ2-1	13	TGTGCCAGCAGCGGCGGGACTCTCGATGAGCAGTTCTTC	CASSGGTLDEQFF
NA	NA	TRBV5-1	TRBJ2-1	16	TGCGCCAGCAGCTTGGGAGAGGGGGTGGCAATCAATGAGCAGTTCTTC	CASSLGEGVAINEQFF
NA	TRBD1	TRBV5-4	TRBJ2-6	18	TGTGCCAGCAGCCCATCCGGACAGGGGGGCTCTGGGGCCAACGTCCTGACTTTC	CASSPSGQGGSGANVLTF
NA	TRBD1	TRBV5-1	TRBJ2-1	12	TGCGCCAGCAGCTTTGACAGGGAATCATCGTTCTTC	CASSFDRESSFF
NA	NA	TRBV5-1	TRBJ1-4	14	TGCGCCAGCCACTTAGAAGGGTACAATGAAAAACTGTTTTTT	CASHLEGYNEKLFF
NA	NA	TRBV19	TRBJ1-2	14	TGTGCCAGTAGCCTAAGCCGGGGATCCTATGGCTACACCTTC	CASSLSRGSYGYTF
NA	NA	TRBV2	TRBJ1-1	13	TGTGCCAGCTACGGACTCATGAACACTGAAGCTTTCTTT	CASYGLMNTEAFF
NA	TRBD1	TRBV6-5	TRBJ2-6	16	TGTGCCAGCAGTTCGGCCGGGACAGCTGGGGCCAACGTCCTGACTTTC	CASSSAGTAGANVLTF
NA	TRBD1	TRBV7-2	TRBJ2-3	18	TGTGCCAGCAGCTTATTGGGACAGGGAGCCGGGGGAGCAGATACGCAGTATTTT	CASSLLGQGAGGADTQYF
once	TRBD1	TRBV9	TRBJ1-4	16	TGTGCCAGCAGCCCTCGGACAGGGAGGGGTAATGAAAAACTGTTTTTT	CASSPRTGRGNEKLFF
NA	NA	TRBV30	TRBJ1-1	11	TGTGCCTCTAGACCCTACACTGAAGCTTTCTTT	CASRPYTEAFF
NA	TRBD2	TRBV7-2	TRBJ2-2	15	TGTGCCAGCAGCTTTACCAGCGGGATTTACCGGGAGCTGTTTTTT	CASSFTSGIYRELFF
once	TRBD1	TRBV28	TRBJ2-5	13	TGTGCCAGCATGACAGGGTACCAAGAGACCCAGTACTTC	CASMTGYQETQYF
NA	TRBD1	TRBV28	TRBJ2-5	14	TGTGCCAGCACTCCGGACAGGGGCCGAGAGACCCAGTACTTC	CASTPDRGRETQYF
NA	NA	TRBV7-2	TRBJ2-5	13	TGTGCCAGCAGCCCTGTCGGAGGGAACACCCAGTACTTC	CASSPVGGNTQYF
NA	NA	TRBV6-1	TRBJ2-7	15	TGTGCCAGCAGTGGCCCGCGGGTCGGCTCCTACGAGCAGTACTTC	CASSGPRVGSYEQYF
NA	NA	TRBV11-1	TRBJ1-2	13	TGTGCCAGCAGCGCCGACAGGAACTATGGCTACACCTTC	CASSADRNYGYTF
NA	NA	TRBV2	TRBJ2-1	15	TGTGCCAGCAGTCCACAGAGCGGTTCCTACAATGAGCAGTTCTTC	CASSPQSGSYNEQFF
NA	TRBD1	TRBV4-1	TRBJ1-2	15	TGCGCCAGCAGCCGGCAAGATGGGGACAGGGTACAACACACCTTC	CASSRQDGDRVQHTF
NA	TRBD1	TRBV30	TRBJ1-2	14	TGTGCCTGGAGACTTCCGGGACAGGGTATCTTCTACACCTTC	CAWRLPGQGIFYTF
NA	TRBD1	TRBV6-5	TRBJ1-2	15	TGTGCCAGCAGCCAAATTTACAACGGACAGGGCGCCTACACCTTC	CASSQIYNGQGAYTF
NA	NA	TRBV2	TRBJ1-5	13	TGTGCCAGCAGCCCCGGGGGGGATCAGCCCCAGCATTTT	CASSPGGDQPQHF
NA	TRBD1	TRBV10-2	TRBJ1-5	17	TGCGCCAGCAGTGAGAGAACAGGGGTCGCCGTAAATCAGCCCCAGCATTTT	CASSERTGVAVNQPQHF
once	NA	TRBV18	TRBJ1-2	15	TGTGCCAGCTCACCTGGACAGACCGAATTCTATGGCTACACCTTC	CASSPGQTEFYGYTF
NA	TRBD1	TRBV25-1	TRBJ1-6	15	TGTGCCAGCAGTGGAGACAGGGGAAACAATTCACCCCTCCACTTT	CASSGDRGNNSPLHF
NA	NA	TRBV5-1	TRBJ1-1	13	TGCGCCAGCAGCCTAGGGTCGATCACTGAAGCTTTCTTT	CASSLGSITEAFF
NA	TRBD1	TRBV28	TRBJ1-4	14	TGTGCCAGCAGTTGGGGACAGACTAATGAAAAACTGTTTTTT	CASSWGQTNEKLFF
NA	TRBD1	TRBV4-2	TRBJ2-4	18	TGTGCCAGCAGCCAAGACTACCCTACCAGGGGGCACGGAAACATTCAGTACTTC	CASSQDYPTRGHGNIQYF
NA	NA	TRBV19	TRBJ2-4	13	TGTGCCAGTAGTTGGGCAGCCAAAAGCATTCAGTACTTC	CASSWAAKSIQYF
NA	TRBD2	TRBV5-6	TRBJ2-3	14	TGTGCCAGCAGCTTTGGGGTGCGGGGGAGGACGCAGTATTTT	CASSFGVRGRTQYF
NA	TRBD1	TRBV18	TRBJ2-7	15	TGTGCCAGCTCACCACTGGGACAGAAAGGTAGCCAGCAGTACTTC	CASSPLGQKGSQQYF
NA	TRBD1	TRBV5-6	TRBJ1-1	15	TGTGCCAGCAGCTTGACGGCCGACAGGACAGGCAAAGCTTTCTTT	CASSLTADRTGKAFF
NA	TRBD1	TRBV11-2	TRBJ2-5	15	TGTGCCAGCAGCTTGCTGGACAGGGGGCAGGGGACCCAGTACTTC	CASSLLDRGQGTQYF